This T cell receptor (beta chain) was profiled in a study of response to subunit inactivated influenza vaccine. TCRdb called the RT-PCR reads again in MiXCR, with one record for every CDR3 protein. The repertoire holds about 650,000 distinct CDR3 sequences, about 14% seen once, with 6.5% to 8% in the top ten. V lost 5 bases and J lost 7, with 12 bases in between. This CDR3 comprises 13 residues. Germline lookup yields CDR1 SGHTA and CDR2 FQGNSA. As to this clonotype: As yet, its antigen is unknown.

Study-level findings and limits: With each seasonal influenza vaccination, the authors suggested, few new T cells are recruited.

The genes are TRBV7-2 and TRBJ2-1; D gene uncertain. The sample consisted of PBMCs from blood, taken around 14 days before vaccination. The TCR originated in a man aged 45-60 years who received an inactivated influenza vaccine. The CDR3 spells CASSLDSRNEQFF. DNA for the CDR3: TGTGCCAGCAGCCTCGACTCGAGGAATGAGCAGTTCTTC. The entire variable domain, with the rest obtained from reference TRBV7-2 and TRBJ2-1, is as follows: GAGVSQSPSNKVTEKGKDVELRCDPISGHTALYWYRQSLGQGLEFLIYFQGNSAPDKSGLPSDRFSAERTGGSVSTLTIQRTQQEDSAVYLCASSLDSRNEQFFGPGTRLTVL.